A single sample gave rise to the 2 T cell receptor beta chains below, sequenced in a study of T-cell memory formation after mild COVID-19. Each CDR3 protein gets one entry after TCRdb re-called the 5' RACE reads with MiXCR. The profile covers about 350,000 distinct CDR3 sequences, with about 13% appearing a single time and over 20% taken by the ten largest. Sequencing input: PBMCs or a T cell subset sorted from them (not recorded which). These TCRs come from a man aged 18 to 30 who had mild COVID-19 (a few samples of this study predate the infection). Cell type and time point are not known.

This clonotype was recorded at least ten times. V is TRBV24-1 and J is TRBJ2-3, with D perhaps given as TRBD1 or TRBD2 (5 bases each). Germline values: CDR1 KGHDR, CDR2 SFDVKD. The CDR3 consists of 15 residues. V was clipped by 4 bases and J by 0 bases, with 10 bases between them. CDR3 nucleotides: TGTGCCACCAGTGAAGGGACCTATAGCACAGATACGCAGTATTTT. Encoded protein: CATSEGTYSTDTQYF.

Comment on this clonotype: Relative to the germline gene, one junction end is altered; a read error may explain this. The rearrangement joins TRBV20-1 to TRBJ2-2; D is possibly TRBD1 or TRBD2 (6 bases each). The V gene's germline CDR1 is DFQATT and CDR2 SNEGSKA (reference sequence). The CDR3 runs 14 residues. CDR3 nucleotides: TGCAGTGCTGGAGGGGGGCTCGGGACCGTGGAGCTGTTTTTT. This codes for CSAGGGLGTVELFF.